Following are 25 T cell receptor beta chains from one sample sequenced in a study of T cell responses to AZD1222 COVID-19 vaccine. The data were produced by immunoSEQ multiplex PCR, yet TCRdb's version contains in-frame clones alone and is incomplete. The table shows nearly 35,000 clones, with around three quarters occurring only once. The sample here was peripheral blood, taken 28 days after the second AZD1222 dose. Source of these receptors: an adult who received the AZD1222 COVID-19 vaccine.

The gene calls are TRBV5-1 and TRBJ2-2; no definite D call. This CDR3 is built from 12 residues. CDR1 and CDR2 from the germline V gene are SGHRS and YFSETQ. The V end lost 0 bases, the J end lost 6 bases, and 3 bases lay between the germline ends. The CDR3 sequence is CASSLVAGELFF. The CDR3 DNA reads as TGCGCCAGCAGCTTGGTGGCCGGGGAGCTGTTTTTT.

In this sample, this clone turned up once. This chain connects TRBV7-2 to TRBJ1-5; D is ambiguous. Germline CDR1 SGHTA, CDR2 FQGNSA. There are 15 residues in the CDR3. V was cut by 1 base and J by 0 bases, with 7 bases left in between. The DNA of the CDR3 is TGTGCCAGCAGCTTAGACAAGGGTAGCAATCAGCCCCAGCATTTT. Translation gives CASSLDKGSNQPQHF.

J is TRBJ1-2 and V is TRBV5-1; D unresolved. Germline V lookup: CDR1 SGHRS, CDR2 YFSETQ. Trimming pared 0 bases from V and 8 bases from J, leaving 14 bases between. This CDR3 has 14 residues. The CDR3 reads CASSLAGHSTGYTF. The CDR3 DNA reads as TGCGCCAGCAGCTTGGCCGGCCACTCGACGGGCTACACCTTC. The whole variable domain, filled in from reference TRBV5-1 and TRBJ1-2, reads KAGVTQTPRYLIKTRGQQVTLSCSPISGHRSVSWYQQTPGQGLQFLFEYFSETQRNKGNFPGRFSGRQFSNSRSEMNVSTLELGDSALYLCASSLAGHSTGYTFGSGTRLTVV.

The chain uses TRBV5-5 and TRBJ1-2; D not certain. The CDR3 sequence is 14 residues long. V was pared by 4 bases and J by 4 bases, with 14 bases between. Germline lookup yields CDR1 SGHKS and CDR2 YYEKEE (reference sequence). CDR3 sequence: CASSPAGVLYGYTF. The CDR3 DNA follows: TGTGCCAGCAGCCCCGCCGGGGTTCTCTATGGCTACACCTTC.

This chain joins TRBV12-3 or TRBV12-4 and TRBJ1-5; D possibly corresponds to TRBD1 (6 bases). The CDR3 has 13 residues. V shed 8 bases and J shed 5 bases, with 13 bases lying between them. This CDR3 reads CASGRGGHQPQHF. CDR3 nucleotides: TGTGCCAGCGGACGTGGGGGGCATCAGCCCCAGCATTTT.

This clone was detected only once. The rearrangement uses TRBV21-1 and TRBJ2-5; the table's D call, TRBD2, has no DNA check behind it. TRBV21-1 counts as a pseudogene. The CDR3 covers 22 residues. The CDR3 nucleotides are TGTGCCAGCAGCAAACACCAGTGTCAGATTACAGCACCGGGACTAGCGGGAGTTCCCCAGTACTTC. Protein sequence: CASSKHQCQITAPGLAGVPQYF.

The chain uses TRBV6-1 and TRBJ2-7; the D gene is possibly TRBD2 (5 bases). This CDR3 has 15 residues. Between the trimmed V and J ends, which lost 3 bases and 2 bases, there was a span of 14 bases. Germline CDR1 MNHNS, CDR2 SASEGT. In DNA, the CDR3 is TGTGCCAGCAGTGAGGACTCGCGGCCCACCTACGAGCAGTACGTC. This translates into CASSEDSRPTYEQYV.

The J gene is TRBJ2-2, the V gene TRBV14; D ambiguous. Trimming cost V 1 base and J 4 bases, with 13 bases left between them. From germline, CDR1 is SGHDN and CDR2 FVKESK. The CDR3 spans 16 residues. CDR3 in amino acids: CASSQGQLFLTGELFF. In DNA form, the CDR3 reads TGTGCCAGCAGCCAAGGTCAACTATTCCTCACCGGGGAGCTGTTTTTT.

V is TRBV18 and J is TRBJ1-5; D gene unclear. V lost 3 bases to trimming and J lost 4 bases, with 7 bases between them. The germline V gene has CDR1 KGHSH and CDR2 LQKENI. The CDR3 extends over 13 amino acids. CDR3 region: CASSPALNQPQHF. CDR3 DNA: TGTGCCAGCTCACCCGCACTGAATCAGCCCCAGCATTTT. Full variable domain (missing parts from reference TRBV18 and TRBJ1-5): NAGVMQNPRHLVRRRGQEARLRCSPMKGHSHVYWYRQLPEEGLKFMVYLQKENIIDESGMPKERFSAEFPKEGPSILRIQQVVRGDSAAYFCASSPALNQPQHFGDGTRLSIL.

This clone appeared once. The rearrangement uses TRBV4-1 and TRBJ2-1; 9 nucleotides align to TRBD1. Trimming cost V 1 base and J 6 bases; bases outside gene matches: 4. Germline values: CDR1 MGHRA, CDR2 YSYEKL. This CDR3 has 15 amino acids. CDR3: CASSQGDRDINEQFF. CDR3 coding DNA: TGCGCCAGCAGCCAAGGGGACAGGGACATCAATGAGCAGTTCTTC.

The gene calls are TRBV6-5 and TRBJ1-1, with 7 positions matching TRBD1. There are 15 residues in the CDR3. Trimming cost V 5 bases and J 0 bases; bases outside gene matches: 6. The germline gives CDR1 MNHEY, CDR2 SVGAGI. The CDR3 reads CASSQSGGMNTEAFF. CDR3 coding DNA: TGTGCCAGCAGTCAATCAGGGGGAATGAACACTGAAGCTTTCTTT.

The chain has TRBV6-5 and TRBJ1-3, with D possibly being TRBD1 (5 bases). This CDR3 comprises 15 residues. The germline V gene has CDR1 MNHEY and CDR2 SVGAGI. Trimming took off 4 bases at V and 8 bases at J, with 18 bases between the two ends. The chain's CDR3 is CASSLQGQSVDTIYF. As DNA, the CDR3 is TGTGCCAGCAGTTTGCAGGGCCAGTCGGTGGACACCATATATTTT.

The chain is built from TRBV5-1 and TRBJ2-1, with 7 positions matching TRBD1. Germline V gene data show CDR1 as SGHRS and CDR2 as YFSETQ. V gave up 2 bases and J gave up 3 bases; unmatched junction bases: 14. This CDR3 spans 18 amino acids. This chain's CDR3 is CASSFRDRLPGDYNEQFF. The CDR3 DNA reads TGCGCCAGCAGCTTCCGGGACAGACTCCCCGGGGACTACAATGAGCAGTTCTTC.

The rearrangement uses TRBV3-1 (or the pseudogene TRBV3-2) and TRBJ2-1; TRBD2 matches 12 bases. This CDR3 is built from 17 residues. Germline CDR1 and CDR2: LGHDT and YNNKEL (reference sequence). Trimming took 1 base from V and 6 from J; bases not matched to a gene: 7. CDR3 residues: CASSQGTSGTLSNEQFF. The CDR3 region has the DNA TGTGCCAGCAGCCAAGGGACTAGCGGGACGCTATCCAATGAGCAGTTCTTC.

This chain links TRBV7-3 with TRBJ2-5; 13 nucleotides agree with TRBD2. Looked up from germline, CDR1 is SGHTA and CDR2 is FQGTGA. The CDR3 has 15 amino acids. With V trimmed by 5 bases and J by 5 bases, 5 bases remained unmatched. The CDR3 reads CASSLLAGGMETQYF. CDR3 DNA sequence: TGTGCCAGCAGCCTACTAGCGGGAGGGATGGAGACCCAGTACTTC.

The V call is TRBV18, the J call TRBJ2-1; D may correspond to TRBD1 or TRBD2 (5 bases each). CDR1 is KGHSH and CDR2 is LQKENI in the germline V gene. V lost 3 bases and J lost 7, with 16 bases in between. The CDR3 covers 15 residues. Here the CDR3 reads CASSPGNREGNEQFF. In nucleotides, the CDR3 is TGTGCCAGCTCACCTGGGAACAGAGAGGGGAATGAGCAGTTCTTC.

The chain links TRBV9 to TRBJ2-2; 8 bases line up with TRBD2. V trimming: 2 bases; J trimming: 3 bases; junction bases outside the gene matches: 6. The germline V gene encodes CDR1 SGDLS and CDR2 YYNGEE. The CDR3 length is 16 residues. The CDR3 DNA reads TGTGCCAGCAGCGTTTTAGCGGGAACCTACACCGGGGAGCTGTTTTTT. It codes for CASSVLAGTYTGELFF. Filled out from reference TRBV9 and TRBJ2-2, the complete variable domain reads DSGVTQTPKHLITATGQRVTLRCSPRSGDLSVYWYQQSLDQGLQFLIQYYNGEERAKGNILERFSAQQFPDLHSELNLSSLELGDSALYFCASSVLAGTYTGELFFGEGSRLTVL.

The chain couples TRBV6-5 to TRBJ1-1; 8 bases fit TRBD1. This CDR3 comprises 12 residues. From germline, CDR1 is MNHEY and CDR2 SVGAGI. J lost 11 bases, V lost 6 bases, and 8 bases had no gene match. CDR3 protein: CASSENRGKAFF. CDR3 bases: TGTGCCAGCAGCGAGAACAGGGGGAAGGCTTTCTTT.

J is TRBJ2-3 and V is TRBV5-1; TRBD2 aligns across 10 bases. The ends lost 3 bases at V and 4 bases at J; junction bases unmatched: 5. There are 15 residues in the CDR3. The germline V gene encodes CDR1 SGHRS and CDR2 YFSETQ. The chain's CDR3 is CASSYSGTSADTQYF. The CDR3 DNA sequence: TGCGCCAGCAGCTACTCCGGGACTAGCGCAGATACGCAGTATTTT.

V is TRBV7-9 and J is TRBJ1-2, with TRBD1 matching over 8 bases. The ends lost 0 bases at V and 1 base at J; junction bases unmatched: 10. Germline loops: CDR1 SEHNR, CDR2 FQNEAQ (reference sequence). This CDR3 spans 18 amino acids. The CDR3 DNA sequence: TGTGCCAGCAGCTTAGCGACAGGGGTCTCCCGGATTAACTATGGCTACACCTTC. It yields the protein CASSLATGVSRINYGYTF.

CDR3 loop: CASSISWDRTPSGANVLTF. The DNA for the CDR3 is TGTGCCAGTAGTATTTCGTGGGACAGGACGCCCTCTGGGGCCAACGTCCTGACTTTC. This chain links TRBV19 with TRBJ2-6; 8 bases are a match to TRBD1. Germline V CDR1 and CDR2: LNHDA, SQIVND (reference sequence). The trim removed 3 bases at V and 0 bases at J, leaving 10 bases unmatched. This CDR3 comprises 19 residues.

The rearrangement links TRBV19 to TRBJ1-1; 12 bases fit TRBD1. V dropped 3 bases and J dropped 5; count of bases not matched to a gene: 7. This CDR3 spans 16 amino acids. Germline values: CDR1 LNHDA, CDR2 SQIVND (reference sequence). The CDR3 reads CASSIGTGGAGTEAFF. The CDR3 coding sequence is TGTGCCAGTAGTATCGGGACAGGGGGCGCGGGGACTGAAGCTTTCTTT.

The chain links TRBV18 to TRBJ1-3, with a weak D call TRBD1 (5 bases). Trimming pared 8 bases from V and 0 bases from J, leaving 8 bases between. This CDR3 spans 13 amino acids. CDR1 and CDR2 from the germline V gene are KGHSH and LQKENI. CDR3 in DNA: TGTGCCAGCCGACAGCCCTCTGGAAACACCATATATTTT. It codes for CASRQPSGNTIYF.

The rearrangement joins TRBV6-5 to TRBJ2-5; possible D gene TRBD2, 5 bases. V lost 6 bases to trimming and J lost 9 bases, with 17 bases between them. The CDR3 has 13 amino acids. CDR1 and CDR2 from the germline V gene are MNHEY and SVGAGI. In DNA form, the CDR3 reads TGTGCCAGCAGAACGTACGAATACGGGGCCCAGTACTTC. This sequence encodes CASRTYEYGAQYF.

The gene calls are TRBV7-2 and TRBJ2-3, with unresolved D. The germline V gene has CDR1 SGHTA and CDR2 FQGNSA. With 1 base removed from V and 7 bases from J, the gap between germline ends came to 6 bases. The CDR3 totals 12 residues. The CDR3 region is CASSLGLNTQYF. The CDR3 DNA is TGTGCCAGCAGCTTAGGACTTAATACGCAGTATTTT. Drawing the rest from reference TRBV7-2 and TRBJ2-3, the complete variable domain is GAGVSQSPSNKVTEKGKDVELRCDPISGHTALYWYRQSLGQGLEFLIYFQGNSAPDKSGLPSDRFSAERTGGSVSTLTIQRTQQEDSAVYLCASSLGLNTQYFGPGTRLTVL.